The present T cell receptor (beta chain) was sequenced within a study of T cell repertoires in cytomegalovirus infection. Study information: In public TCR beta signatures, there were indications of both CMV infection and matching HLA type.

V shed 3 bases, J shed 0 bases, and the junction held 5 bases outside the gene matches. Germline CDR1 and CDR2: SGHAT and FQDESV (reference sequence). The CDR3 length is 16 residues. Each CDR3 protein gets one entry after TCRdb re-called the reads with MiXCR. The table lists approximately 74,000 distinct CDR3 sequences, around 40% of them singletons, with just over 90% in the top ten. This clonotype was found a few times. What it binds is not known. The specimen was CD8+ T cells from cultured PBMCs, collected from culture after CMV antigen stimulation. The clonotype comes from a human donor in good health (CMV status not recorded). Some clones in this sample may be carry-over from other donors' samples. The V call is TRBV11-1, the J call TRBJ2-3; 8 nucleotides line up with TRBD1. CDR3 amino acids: CASSLDRVTSTDTQYF. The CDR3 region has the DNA TGTGCCAGCAGCTTGGACAGGGTAACTAGCACAGATACGCAGTATTTT.